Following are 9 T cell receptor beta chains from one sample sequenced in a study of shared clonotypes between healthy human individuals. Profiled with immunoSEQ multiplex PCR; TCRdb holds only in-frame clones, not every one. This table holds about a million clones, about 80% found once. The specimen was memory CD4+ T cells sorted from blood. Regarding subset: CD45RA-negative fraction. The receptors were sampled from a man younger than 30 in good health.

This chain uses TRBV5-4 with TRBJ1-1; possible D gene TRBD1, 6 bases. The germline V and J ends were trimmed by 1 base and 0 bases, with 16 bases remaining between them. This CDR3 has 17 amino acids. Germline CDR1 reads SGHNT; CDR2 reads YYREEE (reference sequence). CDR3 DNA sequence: TGTGCCAGCAGCTTGAGGCTGACAGGAGATATGAACACTGAAGCTTTCTTT. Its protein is CASSLRLTGDMNTEAFF.

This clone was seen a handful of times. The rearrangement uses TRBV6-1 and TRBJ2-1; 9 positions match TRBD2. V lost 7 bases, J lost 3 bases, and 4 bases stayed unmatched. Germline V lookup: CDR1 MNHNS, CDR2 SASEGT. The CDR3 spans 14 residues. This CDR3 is CASTSTSGYNEQFF. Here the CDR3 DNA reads TGTGCCAGCACTTCGACTAGCGGCTACAATGAGCAGTTCTTC.

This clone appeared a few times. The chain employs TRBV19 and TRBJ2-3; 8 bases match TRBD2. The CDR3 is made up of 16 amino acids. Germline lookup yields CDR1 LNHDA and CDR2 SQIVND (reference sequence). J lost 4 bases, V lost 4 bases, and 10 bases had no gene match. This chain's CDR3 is CASSTLSGMRADTQYF. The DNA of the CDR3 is TGTGCCAGTAGTACCCTTAGCGGGATGCGTGCAGATACGCAGTATTTT. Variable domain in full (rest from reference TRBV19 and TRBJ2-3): DGGITQSPKYLFRKEGQNVTLSCEQNLNHDAMYWYRQDPGQGLRLIYYSQIVNDFQKGDIAEGYSVSREKKESFPLTVTSAQKNPTAFYLCASSTLSGMRADTQYFGPGTRLTVL.

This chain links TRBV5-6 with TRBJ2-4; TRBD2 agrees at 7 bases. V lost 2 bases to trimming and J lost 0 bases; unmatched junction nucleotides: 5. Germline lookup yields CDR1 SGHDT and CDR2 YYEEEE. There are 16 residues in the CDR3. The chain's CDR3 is CASSLKRDIAKNIQYF. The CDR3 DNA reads TGTGCCAGCAGCTTAAAGCGGGATATAGCCAAAAACATTCAGTACTTC.

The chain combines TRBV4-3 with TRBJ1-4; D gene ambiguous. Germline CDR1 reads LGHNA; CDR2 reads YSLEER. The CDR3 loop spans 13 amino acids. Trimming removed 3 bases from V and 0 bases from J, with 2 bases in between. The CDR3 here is CASSHTTNEKLFF. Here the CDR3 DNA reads TGCGCCAGCAGCCACACAACTAATGAAAAACTGTTTTTT.

For the CDR3, the DNA is TGTGCCAGCATGAGGCTAGCGGGGGCAGATACGCAGTATTTT. Protein: CASMRLAGADTQYF. The chain recombines TRBV2 with TRBJ2-3; 10 bases are shared with TRBD2. The length of the CDR3 is 14 residues. The junction had 5 bases not matched to a gene; V was cut back by 7 bases and J by 4 bases. Germline CDR1 SNHLY, CDR2 FYNNEI.

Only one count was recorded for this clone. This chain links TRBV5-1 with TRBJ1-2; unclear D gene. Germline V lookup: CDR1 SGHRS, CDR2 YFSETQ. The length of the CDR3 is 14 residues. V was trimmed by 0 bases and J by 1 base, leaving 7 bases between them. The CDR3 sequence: CASSLGGFNYGYTF. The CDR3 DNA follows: TGCGCCAGCAGCTTGGGAGGATTTAACTATGGCTACACCTTC.

CDR3 bases: TGTGCCGCCGGCGGAGTCTACGAGCAGTACTTC. As protein: CAAGGVYEQYF. V usage is TRBV19 and J usage is TRBJ2-7; D is unresolved. The germline V and J ends were trimmed by 11 bases and 3 bases, with 11 bases remaining between them. CDR3 length: 11 residues. Germline V lookup: CDR1 LNHDA, CDR2 SQIVND (reference sequence).

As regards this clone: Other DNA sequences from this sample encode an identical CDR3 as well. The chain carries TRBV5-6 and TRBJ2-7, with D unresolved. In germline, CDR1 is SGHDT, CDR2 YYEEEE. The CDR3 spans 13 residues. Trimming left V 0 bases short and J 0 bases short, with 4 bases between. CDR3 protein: CASSLVGSYEQYF. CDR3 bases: TGTGCCAGCAGCTTGGTGGGCTCCTACGAGCAGTACTTC.